The 21 T cell receptor beta chains below come from one sample, sequenced in a study of identical twins. TCRdb called the 5' RACE reads again in MiXCR, with one record for every CDR3 protein. The sample yields a few hundred thousand distinct CDR3 sequences, 8% to 11% seen once. Sequencing was performed on memory T cells sorted from blood. These receptors were collected from a man aged 50 or older in good health.

This clonotype was seen only a few times. The J gene is TRBJ1-6, the V gene TRBV25-1; a possible D gene is TRBD1 (6 bases). Germline CDR1 and CDR2: MGHDK and SYGVNS. CDR3 size: 15 residues. Trimming removed 1 base from V and 4 bases from J, with 8 bases in between. CDR3 sequence (DNA): TGTGCCAGCAGTGAATCGGGGGCATATAATTCACCCCTCCACTTT. Its protein is CASSESGAYNSPLHF.

This clonotype was seen ten or more times. The rearrangement joins TRBV12-3 or TRBV12-4 to TRBJ2-2; TRBD1 might be the D (5 bases). The CDR3 sequence is 15 residues long. The V end was cut by 4 bases, the J end by 5 bases, with 14 bases between. In nucleotides, the CDR3 is TGTGCCAGCAGTTCCCAGGGCAAACAAACCGGGGAGCTGTTTTTT. It yields the protein CASSSQGKQTGELFF.

The rearrangement uses TRBV7-2 and TRBJ1-2, with D maybe TRBD1 (6 bases). Trimming took 0 bases from V and 7 from J, leaving 15 bases between them. Germline V gene data show CDR1 as SGHTA and CDR2 as FQGNSA. The CDR3 loop spans 15 amino acids. In DNA, the CDR3 is TGTGCCAGCAGCTTAGCGCCTGGGGGGCGTGTTGGCTACACCTTC. It encodes CASSLAPGGRVGYTF.

V is TRBV20-1 and J is TRBJ2-3, with no clear D. Trimming cost V 6 bases and J 9 bases, with 10 bases left between them. Germline assignment: CDR1 DFQATT and CDR2 SNEGSKA (reference sequence). CDR3 length: 10 amino acids. The CDR3 protein is CSAFLGTQYF. The CDR3 nucleotides are TGCAGTGCGTTTTTGGGGACGCAGTATTTT.

V usage is TRBV11-2 and J usage is TRBJ2-3; D might be TRBD1 (6 bases). CDR1 is SGHAT and CDR2 is FQNNGV in the germline V gene. This CDR3 has 13 amino acids. Trimming removed 6 bases at V and 0 bases at J, with 7 bases between. The CDR3 reads CASRGASTDTQYF. The CDR3 DNA reads TGTGCCAGCAGGGGGGCTAGCACAGATACGCAGTATTTT.

The sample holds a few counts of this clonotype. The chain combines TRBV9 with TRBJ1-4, with TRBD1 identical over 9 bases. The CDR3 runs to 15 residues. The V gene end was trimmed by 2 bases and the J gene end by 9 bases; junction bases not matched to a gene: 8. Germline assignment: CDR1 SGDLS and CDR2 YYNGEE. The CDR3 spells CASSVEGQGFQKLFF. The CDR3 nucleotides are TGTGCCAGCAGCGTGGAGGGACAGGGATTCCAAAAACTGTTTTTT.

In its sample, this clonotype was seen many times. The rearrangement joins TRBV3-1 to TRBJ2-7, with 10 nucleotides matching TRBD1. Germline CDR1 LGHDT, CDR2 YNNKEL (reference sequence). This CDR3 has 15 residues. The V segment lost 5 bases and the J segment 3 bases; nucleotides outside the gene matches: 7. The CDR3 spells CASSYRTGGLYEQYF. The CDR3 DNA reads as TGTGCCAGCAGCTATCGGACAGGGGGACTCTACGAGCAGTACTTC.

This clonotype showed up many times. This sequence joins TRBV20-1 and TRBJ1-5; tentatively, D is TRBD1 (6 bases). The V and J ends lost 2 bases and 3 bases respectively, with 8 bases between them. The CDR3 contains 13 residues. Germline CDR1 is DFQATT and CDR2 is SNEGSKA (reference sequence). The CDR3 here is CSARTGNNQPQHF. CDR3 nucleotides: TGCAGTGCTAGAACAGGGAACAATCAGCCCCAGCATTTT.

Ten or more counts support this clonotype. The chain links TRBV6-1 to TRBJ1-2, with unresolved D. The CDR3 has 15 residues. Trimming left V 2 bases short and J 4 bases short, with 14 bases between. The germline gives CDR1 MNHNS, CDR2 SASEGT. CDR3 DNA sequence: TGTGCCAGCAGTGAACCAAGCAGTCCGCCCTATGGCTACACCTTC. As protein: CASSEPSSPPYGYTF.

Only a few counts were recorded for this clonotype. CDR3 region: CASSAGTGWADTQYF. The CDR3 DNA sequence: TGTGCCAGCAGCGCCGGGACAGGTTGGGCAGATACGCAGTATTTT. The chain has TRBV5-6 and TRBJ2-3; TRBD1 agrees at 8 bases. V lost 4 bases and J lost 4; bases outside the gene matches: 8. This CDR3 contains 15 residues. The germline V gene encodes CDR1 SGHDT and CDR2 YYEEEE.

Notes on this clonotype: A read error may explain this, as a much larger clone is one base away. The V call is TRBV7-2, the J call TRBJ1-1; 12 positions agree with TRBD1. The CDR3 totals 14 residues. Germline CDR1 reads SGHTA; CDR2 reads FQGNSA. DNA of the CDR3: TGTCCCAGCAGCTTAGCCCCGGGACAGGGGGCAACTTTCTTT. This sequence encodes CPSSLAPGQGATFF.

This clonotype was found many times. The J gene is TRBJ2-7, the V gene TRBV28; 7 nucleotides match TRBD1. V was clipped by 5 bases and J by 2 bases; unmatched bases: 9. The CDR3 runs 15 residues. Germline CDR1 is MDHEN and CDR2 is SYDVKM. In DNA form, the CDR3 reads TGTGCCAGCAGTCTTGACAGGGTCCAGGCCTACGAGCAGTACTTC. This sequence encodes CASSLDRVQAYEQYF.

This clonotype came up many times. The chain joins TRBV7-9 to TRBJ2-1; the match to TRBD2 covers 8 bases. This CDR3 spans 15 amino acids. Losses at the gene ends were 3 bases for V and 6 bases for J; bases not matched to a gene: 7. Germline V CDR1 and CDR2: SEHNR, FQNEAQ (reference sequence). The CDR3 protein is CASSFASGRPNEQFF. The CDR3 DNA reads TGTGCCAGCAGCTTTGCTAGCGGGCGACCCAATGAGCAGTTCTTC. Full variable domain (remainder filled in from reference TRBV7-9 and TRBJ2-1): DTGVSQNPRHKITKRGQNVTFRCDPISEHNRLYWYRQTLGQGPEFLTYFQNEAQLEKSRLLSDRFSAERPKGSFSTLEIQRTEQGDSAMYLCASSFASGRPNEQFFGPGTRLTVL.

This clonotype occurred many times. The rearrangement links TRBV29-1 to TRBJ2-7; 7 nucleotides align to TRBD1. The length of the CDR3 is 13 residues. V trimming: 7 bases; J trimming: 4 bases; junction bases outside the gene matches: 10. Per germline, CDR1 SQVTM and CDR2 ANQGSEA. The CDR3 sequence is CSALGEGAYEQYF. CDR3 DNA: TGCAGCGCCCTGGGAGAGGGGGCTTACGAGCAGTACTTC.

This clonotype has just a few counts. The chain carries TRBV20-1 and TRBJ2-7; unclear D gene. Trimming pared 3 bases from V and 0 bases from J, leaving 9 bases between. The CDR3 sequence is 13 residues long. Looked up from germline, CDR1 is DFQATT and CDR2 is SNEGSKA (reference sequence). The chain's CDR3 is CSASRLDSYEQYF. The CDR3 region has the DNA TGCAGTGCTAGTAGGCTTGACTCCTACGAGCAGTACTTC.

The chain combines TRBV6-2 or TRBV6-3 with TRBJ2-7; possible D gene TRBD1, 6 bases. The CDR3 consists of 14 residues. CDR1 is MNHEY and CDR2 is SVGEGT in the germline V gene. Trimming took 6 bases from V and 6 from J, leaving 18 bases between them. DNA of the CDR3: TGTGCCAGCAGAACTTTACAGGGATTGGGCGAGCAGTACTTC. This translates into CASRTLQGLGEQYF.

This clonotype was observed a handful of times. The chain is built from TRBV12-3 or TRBV12-4 and TRBJ1-2, with 9 bases that match TRBD1. Trimming cost V 7 bases and J 6 bases; bases outside gene matches: 15. The CDR3 is made up of 16 amino acids. The CDR3: CASTLWPAGDRDGYTF. The CDR3 bases are TGTGCCAGCACCTTATGGCCGGCTGGGGACAGGGATGGCTACACCTTC.

This clonotype was detected many times. The rearrangement uses TRBV4-3 and TRBJ2-4, with TRBD2 matching 9 bases. V gave up 0 bases and J gave up 8 bases; unmatched junction bases: 5. Germline CDR1 is LGHNA and CDR2 is YSLEER. The length of the CDR3 is 15 residues. This CDR3 reads CASSQDASGKDIQYF. CDR3 coding DNA: TGCGCCAGCAGCCAAGATGCTAGCGGGAAGGACATTCAGTACTTC.

This clonotype has ten or more counts. This chain links TRBV4-2 with TRBJ2-1; D not certain. The CDR3 runs 15 residues. The V gene lost 3 bases and the J gene lost 7 bases, with 16 bases spanning the gap. CDR1 LGHNA and CDR2 YNFKEQ come from the germline V gene. This chain's CDR3 is CASSQGGVGSNEQFF. DNA for the CDR3: TGTGCCAGCAGCCAGGGCGGTGTCGGGTCAAATGAGCAGTTCTTC.

In this sample, this clonotype turned up many times. The rearrangement uses TRBV10-3 and TRBJ2-5; 8 bases map to TRBD1. V was clipped by 0 bases and J by 3 bases; unmatched bases: 9. The V gene's germline CDR1 is ENHRY and CDR2 SYGVKD. CDR3 length equals 17 residues. CDR3 loop: CAISESLDRVNKETQYF. The CDR3 DNA sequence: TGTGCCATCAGTGAGTCGTTGGACAGGGTTAACAAAGAGACCCAGTACTTC.

This clonotype was recorded at least ten times. V is TRBV5-6 and J is TRBJ2-3, with TRBD2 matching over 8 bases. This CDR3 is 15 amino acids long. After removal of 3 bases from V and 3 bases from J, the junction contained 6 bases not matched to a gene. Looked up from germline, CDR1 is SGHDT and CDR2 is YYEEEE. The DNA of the CDR3 is TGTGCCAGCAGCTCGAAGCGGGAGTGGACAGATACGCAGTATTTT. Its protein is CASSSKREWTDTQYF.